Shown below are 22 T cell receptor beta chains from a single sample sequenced in a study of regulatory T cells in long-lasting Graves disease. Regarding time point: newly diagnosed GD, antithyroid drugs for less than 3 months. RNA extracted from PBMCs served as the sequencing template. Researchers made TCR beta libraries by using iRepertoire HTBI primers and running Arm-PCR on CDR3 regions. TCRdb redid the calling of the multiplex PCR reads with MiXCR, one entry per CDR3 protein. The data show around 400,000 distinct CDR3 sequences, with over 14% seen just once and about 8.3% held by the top ten. In addition, the sample was reused for a study of T cells in Graves' hyperthyroidism and ophthalmopathy.

The input for sequencing was peripheral blood mononuclear cells (PBMCs), taken at new diagnosis, from a patient treated with antithyroid drugs. These TCRs come from a middle-aged woman with Graves disease.

This clonotype occurred many times. This chain connects TRBV15 to TRBJ2-3; 10 bases match TRBD2. The CDR3 runs 16 residues. The ends lost 0 bases at V and 5 bases at J; junction bases unmatched: 5. Germline V gene data show CDR1 as LNHNV and CDR2 as YYDKDF (reference sequence). This CDR3 reads CATSRDLAGVGDTQYF. CDR3 DNA sequence: TGTGCCACCAGCAGAGATCTAGCGGGAGTGGGAGATACGCAGTATTTT.

As regards this clonotype: Compared with germline, one end of the junction differs, possibly owing to a read error. The chain links TRBV7-9 to TRBJ2-1, with TRBD2 matching 11 bases. Germline CDR1 is SEHNR and CDR2 is FQNEAQ (reference sequence). The CDR3 loop spans 16 amino acids. The CDR3 DNA is TGTGCCAGCAGCTTAACTAGCGGGAGCAGTTACAGTGAGCAGTTCTTC. Translated: CASSLTSGSSYSEQFF.

This clonotype was seen more than once but under ten times. The chain is built from TRBV7-3 and TRBJ2-2; D gene uncertain. This CDR3 has 12 residues. Germline assignment: CDR1 SGHTA and CDR2 FQGTGA. The V gene lost 5 bases and the J gene lost 5 bases, with 6 bases spanning the gap. This chain's CDR3 is CASSGDTGELFF. The CDR3 DNA sequence: TGTGCCAGCAGCGGGGATACCGGGGAGCTGTTTTTT.

In its sample, this clonotype was seen a few times. The V and J genes are TRBV24-1 and TRBJ2-2; D remains unclear. Germline-derived CDR1 and CDR2 are KGHDR and SFDVKD. Trimming pared 0 bases from V and 4 bases from J, leaving 11 bases between. The CDR3 has 16 residues. The CDR3 sequence: CATSDLPGGPTGELFF. The CDR3 region has the DNA TGTGCCACCAGTGATTTGCCAGGCGGACCCACCGGGGAGCTGTTTTTT.

The rearrangement uses TRBV12-5 and TRBJ2-1, with 9 bases lining up with TRBD2. Losses at the gene ends were 3 bases for V and 9 bases for J; bases not matched to a gene: 18. CDR3 length: 18 amino acids. Germline CDR1 LGHNT, CDR2 FRNRAP. Here the CDR3 reads CASGFVVSSGTSTIEQFF. The CDR3 DNA follows: TGTGCTAGTGGTTTTGTTGTCTCTAGCGGGACGAGTACAATTGAGCAGTTCTTC.

This clonotype was counted at least ten times. The chain is built from TRBV30 and TRBJ2-6; D tentatively reads TRBD1 or TRBD2 (5 bases each). The V gene lost 0 bases and the J gene lost 5 bases, with 23 bases spanning the gap. CDR3 size: 19 residues. Germline lookup yields CDR1 GTSNPN and CDR2 SVGIG (reference sequence). The CDR3 sequence: CAWSVQKGRKAGRANVLTF. The DNA for the CDR3 is TGTGCCTGGAGTGTACAAAAGGGACGTAAGGCGGGCCGGGCCAACGTCCTGACTTTC. Full variable domain (remainder filled in from reference TRBV30 and TRBJ2-6): SQTIHQWPATLVQPVGSPLSLECTVEGTSNPNLYWYRQAAGRGLQLLFYSVGIGQISSEVPQNLSASRPQDRQFILSSKKLLLSDSGFYLCAWSVQKGRKAGRANVLTFGAGSRLTVL.

This clonotype was counted at least ten times. The rearrangement uses TRBV6-5 and TRBJ2-5, with D perhaps given as TRBD1 or TRBD2 (5 bases each). Germline values: CDR1 MNHEY, CDR2 SVGAGI. The V end lost 2 bases, the J end lost 1 base, and 11 bases lay between the germline ends. The CDR3 length is 15 residues. CDR3 in amino acids: CASSYPRGGQETQYF. In nucleotides, the CDR3 is TGTGCCAGCAGTTACCCGCGTGGGGGCCAAGAGACCCAGTACTTC.

This clonotype was found a few times. V and J are TRBV19 and TRBJ2-1, with D possibly matching TRBD2 (5 bases). Trimming cost V 2 bases and J 6 bases, with 17 bases left between them. The CDR3 covers 16 residues. The germline gives CDR1 LNHDA, CDR2 SQIVND (reference sequence). This CDR3 reads CASSISKLAGSNEQFF. Here the CDR3 DNA reads TGTGCCAGTAGTATATCCAAGCTAGCAGGAAGCAATGAGCAGTTCTTC. Looking up the rest from reference TRBV19 and TRBJ2-1 gives the full variable domain: DGGITQSPKYLFRKEGQNVTLSCEQNLNHDAMYWYRQDPGQGLRLIYYSQIVNDFQKGDIAEGYSVSREKKESFPLTVTSAQKNPTAFYLCASSISKLAGSNEQFFGPGTRLTVL.

A note on this clonotype: This may be a read error: a much more frequent sequence differs by one nucleotide. The gene calls are TRBV20-1 and TRBJ2-7, with TRBD2 as a possible D gene (6 bases). The CDR3 runs 15 residues. Germline lookup yields CDR1 DFQATT and CDR2 SNEGSKA (reference sequence). Trimming stripped 7 bases from V and 0 bases from J, with 19 bases between. The chain's CDR3 is CSVTPGTLSSYEQYF. CDR3 sequence (DNA): TGCAGTGTTACCCCCGGGACTCTCAGCTCCTACGAGCAGTACTTC.

The gene calls are TRBV20-1 and TRBJ2-5, with D tentatively TRBD2 (6 bases). Germline CDR1 is DFQATT and CDR2 is SNEGSKA (reference sequence). The CDR3 length is 13 residues. Trimming cost V 6 bases and J 2 bases, with 13 bases left between them. This CDR3 is CSAPWGGQETQYF. The CDR3 coding sequence is TGCAGTGCGCCGTGGGGAGGTCAAGAGACCCAGTACTTC.

This clonotype was recorded at least ten times. The junction shows a germline mismatch at one end, possibly a read error. The V and J genes are TRBV2 and TRBJ2-3; the match to TRBD2 covers 13 bases. This CDR3 has 14 residues. In germline, CDR1 is SNHLY, CDR2 FYNNEI. The CDR3 nucleotides read TGTGCCAGCACTGAAACTAGCGGGAGGGGTGCGCAGTATTTT. Protein product: CASTETSGRGAQYF.

This clonotype was detected many times. The DNA of the CDR3 is TGTGCCAGCAAGGAGGAGGGCGAAAAACTGTTTTTT. Its translation is CASKEEGEKLFF. The V call is TRBV2, the J call TRBJ1-4, with D hard to call. Between the trimmed V and J ends, which lost 7 bases and 8 bases, there was a span of 11 bases. Germline V lookup: CDR1 SNHLY, CDR2 FYNNEI. The CDR3 sequence is 12 residues long.

The genes are TRBV19 and TRBJ1-1, with 9 bases fitting TRBD1. Trimming at V came to 5 bases and at J to 4 bases, leaving 11 bases not matched to a gene. The CDR3 length is 16 residues. The germline V gene encodes CDR1 LNHDA and CDR2 SQIVND (reference sequence). CDR3 coding DNA: TGTGCCAGTAGTCGGGGTTTAGGGACAGGGACCACTGAAGCTTTCTTT. Protein product: CASSRGLGTGTTEAFF.

This clonotype was observed at least ten times. As DNA, the CDR3 is TGTGCCAGCAGTTCCGCTCTTGTCAGGGGCTATACAGATACGCAGTATTTT. The encoded protein is CASSSALVRGYTDTQYF. V gene TRBV6-5 combines with J gene TRBJ2-3; possible D gene TRBD1, 6 bases. The CDR3 runs 17 residues. Trimming took 4 bases from V and 3 from J, leaving 20 bases between them. Germline-derived CDR1 and CDR2 are MNHEY and SVGAGI.

At least ten counts were recorded for this clonotype. The chain has TRBV28 and TRBJ2-1, with D perhaps matching TRBD1 (6 bases). CDR1 is MDHEN and CDR2 is SYDVKM in the germline V gene. The CDR3 covers 15 residues. The ends were cut back, 7 bases at V and 4 bases at J, with 17 bases in the middle. CDR3 coding DNA: TGTGCCAGCATGGAGGTGGACAGTTCTTACAATGAGCAGTTCTTC. Translated: CASMEVDSSYNEQFF.

This clonotype was counted at least ten times. The chain links TRBV28 to TRBJ2-5; 11 bases map to TRBD2. The CDR3 has 20 amino acids. With V trimmed by 5 bases and J by 1 base, 18 bases remained unmatched. CDR1 MDHEN and CDR2 SYDVKM come from the germline V gene. The DNA of the CDR3 is TGTGCCAGCAGTCCCCTCCCAAGAGCTAGCGGGAGGATAAGCCAAGAGACCCAGTACTTC. This codes for CASSPLPRASGRISQETQYF.

In this sample, this clonotype turned up many times. The V gene is TRBV28, the J gene TRBJ1-2; 8 positions match TRBD1. Unmatched junction bases numbered 10, after V lost 2 bases and J lost 2 bases. From germline, CDR1 is MDHEN and CDR2 SYDVKM. The CDR3 has 17 amino acids. The CDR3 sequence is CASSLVSGGRRNYGYTF. The CDR3 nucleotides are TGTGCCAGCAGTTTAGTTTCAGGGGGCCGTAGAAACTATGGCTACACCTTC.

This clonotype was seen only a few times. The genes are TRBV6-2 or TRBV6-3 and TRBJ2-1; TRBD2 agrees at 13 bases. V lost 2 bases, J lost 3 bases, and 19 bases stayed unmatched. The CDR3 covers 22 residues. Germline V gene lookup returns CDR1 MNHEY and CDR2 SVGEGT. The CDR3 bases are TGTGCCAGCAGTTACCTTTTCATGTATGGGACTAGCGGGGAAGAGAGCTACAATGAGCAGTTCTTC. Translated, it gives CASSYLFMYGTSGEESYNEQFF.

This clonotype was recorded many times. V is TRBV11-3 and J is TRBJ2-7, with D perhaps matching TRBD1 or TRBD2 (6 bases each). Trimming shortened V by 7 bases and J by 9 bases, and 22 bases separated the two germline ends. Germline values: CDR1 SGHNT, CDR2 YENEEA. CDR3 length: 14 amino acids. CDR3: CASTAGTPEEGQYF. As DNA, the CDR3 is TGTGCCAGCACCGCCGGGACACCAGAGGAGGGGCAGTACTTC.

The sample holds many counts of this clonotype. The V call is TRBV2, the J call TRBJ2-3, with TRBD1 matching 7 bases. V lost 3 bases to trimming and J lost 2 bases; unmatched junction nucleotides: 2. The CDR3 is 14 residues long. Germline CDR1 and CDR2: SNHLY and FYNNEI. Here the CDR3 DNA reads TGTGCCAGCAGTGACGGGACAGTCACAGATACGCAGTATTTT. Residues: CASSDGTVTDTQYF.

In regard to this clonotype: An end of the junction does not agree with germline; a read error may underlie this. The CDR3 spells CASSDGGYSYEQCF. CDR3 DNA: TGTGCCAGCAGTGACGGTGGCTACTCCTACGAGCAGTGCTTC. The chain is built from TRBV14 and TRBJ2-7; D gene ambiguous. The CDR3 sequence is 14 residues long. Germline lookup yields CDR1 SGHDN and CDR2 FVKESK.

This clonotype was seen only a few times. The chain links TRBV9 to TRBJ2-1, with TRBD2 matching over 9 bases. V dropped 0 bases and J dropped 9; count of bases not matched to a gene: 7. The CDR3 extends over 15 amino acids. Germline loops: CDR1 SGDLS, CDR2 YYNGEE. CDR3 in amino acids: CASSVVGSGSTEQFF. DNA of the CDR3: TGTGCCAGCAGCGTAGTAGGTAGCGGGAGTACTGAGCAGTTCTTC. The full variable domain, completed using reference TRBV9 and TRBJ2-1, is DSGVTQTPKHLITATGQRVTLRCSPRSGDLSVYWYQQSLDQGLQFLIQYYNGEERAKGNILERFSAQQFPDLHSELNLSSLELGDSALYFCASSVVGSGSTEQFFGPGTRLTVL.